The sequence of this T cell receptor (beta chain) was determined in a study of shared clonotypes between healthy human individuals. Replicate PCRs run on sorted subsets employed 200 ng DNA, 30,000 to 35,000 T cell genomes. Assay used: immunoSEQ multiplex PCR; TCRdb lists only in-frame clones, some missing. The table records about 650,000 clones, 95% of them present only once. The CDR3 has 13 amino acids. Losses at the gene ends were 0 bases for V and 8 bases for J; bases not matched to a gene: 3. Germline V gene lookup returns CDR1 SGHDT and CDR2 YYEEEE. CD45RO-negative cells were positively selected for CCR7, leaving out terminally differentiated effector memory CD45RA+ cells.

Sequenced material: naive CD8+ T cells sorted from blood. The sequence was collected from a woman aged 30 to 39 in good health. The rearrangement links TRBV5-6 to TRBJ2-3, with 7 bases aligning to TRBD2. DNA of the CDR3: TGTGCCAGCAGCTTGGGGCGGGAGAGTACGCAGTATTTT. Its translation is CASSLGRESTQYF. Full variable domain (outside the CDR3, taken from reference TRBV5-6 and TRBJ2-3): DAGVTQSPTHLIKTRGQQVTLRCSPKSGHDTVSWYQQALGQGPQFIFQYYEEEERQRGNFPDRFSGHQFPNYSSELNVNALLLGDSALYLCASSLGRESTQYFGPGTRLTVL.